Listed below are T cell receptor beta chains from one sample, sequenced in a study of blood T cell repertoires in COVID-19. Using immunoSEQ multiplex PCR, the repertoire was profiled, and TCRdb retains in-frame clones only, with some absent. The sample yields more than 300,000 clones, nearly 90% seen once. The source material was PBMCs or T cells enriched from blood (not recorded which). The receptors stem from a woman younger than 45 who had recovered from COVID-19. The CDR3 runs from the conserved cysteine through the conserved F or W. Each record gives: clone size, J gene, D gene, V gene, CDR3 protein, CDR3 DNA. A D gene is named only where the DNA matches it firmly. The listing skips clone size in some rows; elsewhere it reads once, few, many or a size class.

abundance: .; j_gene: TRBJ1-5; d_gene: .; v_gene: TRBV6-5; CDR3aa: CASMSSSRGQPQHF; CDR3nt: TGTGCCAGCATGTCATCCTCTCGCGGTCAGCCCCAGCATTTT
abundance: .; j_gene: TRBJ1-6; d_gene: .; v_gene: TRBV4-2; CDR3aa: CASSRDFFATSNSPLHF; CDR3nt: TGTGCCAGCAGCCGGGACTTCTTCGCGACCTCAAATTCACCCCTCCACTTT
abundance: .; j_gene: TRBJ1-1; d_gene: .; v_gene: TRBV7-2; CDR3aa: CASSLDDPGTEAFF; CDR3nt: TGTGCCAGCAGCTTAGATGACCCAGGCACTGAAGCTTTCTTT
abundance: .; j_gene: TRBJ1-1; d_gene: .; v_gene: TRBV4-1; CDR3aa: CASSLNALTRGSTEAFF; CDR3nt: TGCGCCAGCAGCCTCAATGCCTTAACTCGAGGTTCCACTGAAGCTTTCTTT
abundance: once; j_gene: TRBJ1-5; d_gene: .; v_gene: TRBV10-1; CDR3aa: CASRPTEPNQPQHF; CDR3nt: TGCGCCAGCAGGCCGACAGAGCCCAATCAGCCCCAGCATTTT
abundance: .; j_gene: TRBJ2-3; d_gene: .; v_gene: TRBV5-4; CDR3aa: CAARGAAADTQYF; CDR3nt: TGTGCCGCCAGGGGGGCGGCAGCAGATACGCAGTATTTT
abundance: .; j_gene: TRBJ2-1; d_gene: TRBD2; v_gene: TRBV6-1; CDR3aa: CASSEGHRLTSGVWNEQFF; CDR3nt: TGTGCCAGCAGTGAAGGCCACAGGCTCACTAGCGGGGTCTGGAATGAGCAGTTCTTC
abundance: .; j_gene: TRBJ2-2; d_gene: .; v_gene: TRBV7-9; CDR3aa: CASSPTSGFRQSTGELFF; CDR3nt: TGTGCCAGCAGCCCAACCTCTGGTTTCAGACAGTCCACCGGGGAGCTGTTTTTT
abundance: .; j_gene: TRBJ1-6; d_gene: .; v_gene: TRBV6-6; CDR3aa: CASSQPGESGSPLHF; CDR3nt: TGTGCCAGCAGTCAACCAGGGGAAAGCGGATCACCCCTCCACTTT
abundance: .; j_gene: TRBJ2-1; d_gene: .; v_gene: TRBV27; CDR3aa: CASRDRSYNEQFF; CDR3nt: TGTGCCAGCAGGGACAGATCCTACAATGAGCAGTTCTTC
abundance: .; j_gene: TRBJ2-3; d_gene: .; v_gene: TRBV29-1; CDR3aa: CGALVGVPDTQYF; CDR3nt: TGCGGGGCCCTGGTAGGGGTCCCAGATACGCAGTATTTT
abundance: .; j_gene: TRBJ2-1; d_gene: .; v_gene: TRBV5-4; CDR3aa: CASSLVAGRGLLNEQFF; CDR3nt: TGTGCCAGCAGCTTGGTAGCGGGCAGGGGGCTTTTGAATGAGCAGTTCTTC
abundance: .; j_gene: TRBJ1-5; d_gene: .; v_gene: TRBV7-9; CDR3aa: CASSLGGLGRGKSNQPQHF; CDR3nt: TGTGCCAGCAGCTTAGGAGGGCTTGGGAGGGGGAAAAGCAATCAGCCCCAGCATTTT
abundance: .; j_gene: TRBJ1-1; d_gene: .; v_gene: TRBV7-9; CDR3aa: CASSSTPGERGTEAFF; CDR3nt: TGTGCCAGCAGCTCGACCCCAGGGGAGCGTGGCACTGAAGCTTTCTTT
abundance: .; j_gene: TRBJ2-3; d_gene: TRBD1; v_gene: TRBV27; CDR3aa: CASSPRTGGGDTQYF; CDR3nt: TGTGCCAGCAGCCCTAGGACAGGGGGTGGGGATACGCAGTATTTT
abundance: .; j_gene: TRBJ2-7; d_gene: .; v_gene: TRBV3-1/TRBV3-2; CDR3aa: CASSIGTGPTYEQYF; CDR3nt: TGTGCCAGCAGCATTGGGACTGGACCAACCTACGAGCAGTACTTC
abundance: .; j_gene: TRBJ1-1; d_gene: .; v_gene: TRBV19; CDR3aa: CASSIAAGANTEAFF; CDR3nt: TGTGCCAGTAGTATAGCAGCAGGGGCGAACACTGAAGCTTTCTTT
abundance: .; j_gene: TRBJ2-1; d_gene: .; v_gene: TRBV27; CDR3aa: CASTPPGALVGPSYNEQFF; CDR3nt: TGTGCCAGCACACCCCCGGGAGCTCTCGTGGGGCCCTCCTACAATGAGCAGTTCTTC
abundance: .; j_gene: TRBJ1-2; d_gene: TRBD1; v_gene: TRBV7-2; CDR3aa: CASSKQGAGGGYTF; CDR3nt: TGTGCCAGCAGCAAACAGGGGGCCGGTGGTGGCTACACCTTC
abundance: .; j_gene: TRBJ2-3; d_gene: .; v_gene: TRBV5-1; CDR3aa: CASNFKDTQYF; CDR3nt: TGCGCCAGCAACTTTAAAGATACGCAGTATTTT
abundance: .; j_gene: TRBJ2-6; d_gene: TRBD1; v_gene: TRBV6-1; CDR3aa: CASSGTGGFSGANVLTF; CDR3nt: TGTGCCAGCAGTGGGACAGGGGGTTTTTCTGGGGCCAACGTCCTGACTTTC
abundance: .; j_gene: TRBJ1-2; d_gene: .; v_gene: TRBV2; CDR3aa: CASSAQGLGGYTF; CDR3nt: TGTGCCAGCAGTGCCCAGGGGCTGGGGGGCTACACCTTC
abundance: .; j_gene: TRBJ2-7; d_gene: .; v_gene: TRBV7-9; CDR3aa: CASSIGRGEQYF; CDR3nt: TGTGCCAGCAGCATCGGGAGAGGGGAGCAGTACTTC
abundance: few; j_gene: TRBJ1-3; d_gene: .; v_gene: TRBV29-1; CDR3aa: CSISGTKGGNTIYF; CDR3nt: TGCAGCATATCCGGGACAAAAGGTGGAAACACCATATATTTT
abundance: .; j_gene: TRBJ1-1; d_gene: .; v_gene: TRBV28; CDR3aa: CASRSTGQTEAFF; CDR3nt: TGTGCCAGCAGATCAACCGGACAAACTGAAGCTTTCTTT
abundance: .; j_gene: TRBJ2-7; d_gene: TRBD2; v_gene: TRBV3-1/TRBV3-2; CDR3aa: CASSQGGIAGEYEQYF; CDR3nt: TGTGCCAGCAGCCAAGGGGGTATAGCGGGAGAATACGAGCAGTACTTC
abundance: .; j_gene: TRBJ2-7; d_gene: .; v_gene: TRBV18; CDR3aa: CASSPPSRSYEQYF; CDR3nt: TGTGCCAGCTCACCACCGTCCAGGTCCTACGAGCAGTACTTC
abundance: .; j_gene: TRBJ2-2; d_gene: TRBD1; v_gene: TRBV7-2; CDR3aa: CASSPRQGNGELFF; CDR3nt: TGTGCCAGCAGCCCCCGACAGGGGAACGGGGAGCTGTTTTTT
abundance: .; j_gene: TRBJ2-3; d_gene: .; v_gene: TRBV4-1; CDR3aa: CASSQERRVTEGTDTQYF; CDR3nt: TGCGCCAGCAGCCAAGAACGTAGAGTAACCGAGGGCACAGATACGCAGTATTTT
abundance: .; j_gene: TRBJ2-1; d_gene: TRBD2; v_gene: TRBV7-9; CDR3aa: CASSLMGGPLNEQFF; CDR3nt: TGTGCCAGCAGCTTGATGGGAGGGCCTCTGAATGAGCAGTTCTTC
abundance: .; j_gene: TRBJ1-1; d_gene: .; v_gene: TRBV30; CDR3aa: CAWGGQINTEAFF; CDR3nt: TGTGCCTGGGGAGGACAGATAAACACTGAAGCTTTCTTT
abundance: .; j_gene: TRBJ2-5; d_gene: .; v_gene: TRBV5-8; CDR3aa: CASSSPSWEAQYF; CDR3nt: TGTGCCAGCAGCTCACCATCCTGGGAGGCCCAGTACTTC
abundance: .; j_gene: TRBJ2-1; d_gene: .; v_gene: TRBV4-1; CDR3aa: CASSHPGETYNEQFF; CDR3nt: TGCGCCAGCAGCCACCCGGGAGAGACCTACAATGAGCAGTTCTTC
abundance: .; j_gene: TRBJ2-5; d_gene: .; v_gene: TRBV4-3; CDR3aa: CASSQDFEETQYF; CDR3nt: TGCGCCAGCAGCCAAGATTTCGAAGAGACCCAGTACTTC
abundance: many; j_gene: TRBJ2-1; d_gene: .; v_gene: TRBV28; CDR3aa: CASSLLTGAPPGDEQFF; CDR3nt: TGTGCCAGCAGTTTACTCACGGGAGCCCCTCCAGGCGATGAGCAGTTCTTC
abundance: .; j_gene: TRBJ1-3; d_gene: .; v_gene: TRBV10-1; CDR3aa: CASSEQHSGNTIYF; CDR3nt: TGCGCCAGCAGTGAACAGCACTCTGGAAACACCATATATTTT
abundance: .; j_gene: TRBJ1-2; d_gene: TRBD1; v_gene: TRBV3-1/TRBV3-2; CDR3aa: CASSPGQGAAYGYTF; CDR3nt: TGTGCCAGCAGCCCGGGACAGGGGGCAGCCTATGGCTACACCTTC
abundance: .; j_gene: TRBJ1-3; d_gene: .; v_gene: TRBV5-6; CDR3aa: CASSLLRASGNTIYF; CDR3nt: TGTGCCAGCAGCTTGTTGAGGGCCTCTGGAAACACCATATATTTT
abundance: .; j_gene: TRBJ1-2; d_gene: .; v_gene: TRBV4-3; CDR3aa: CASSQGILGQVGYTF; CDR3nt: TGCGCCAGCAGCCAAGGAATCCTGGGCCAAGTAGGCTACACCTTC
abundance: .; j_gene: TRBJ1-1; d_gene: .; v_gene: TRBV5-5; CDR3aa: CASSATGTLNTEAFF; CDR3nt: TGTGCCAGCAGCGCCACCGGGACACTGAACACTGAAGCTTTCTTT
abundance: once; j_gene: TRBJ1-2; d_gene: .; v_gene: TRBV3-1/TRBV3-2; CDR3aa: CASSQDWAYGYTF; CDR3nt: TGTGCCAGCAGCCAAGATTGGGCTTATGGCTACACCTTC
abundance: .; j_gene: TRBJ2-3; d_gene: .; v_gene: TRBV18; CDR3aa: CASSTGQGNTDTQYF; CDR3nt: TGTGCCAGCTCAACTGGGCAGGGCAACACAGATACGCAGTATTTT
abundance: once; j_gene: TRBJ1-1; d_gene: .; v_gene: TRBV12-3/TRBV12-4; CDR3aa: CASSLKSTTEAFF; CDR3nt: TGTGCCAGCAGTTTGAAATCCACTACTGAAGCTTTCTTT
abundance: .; j_gene: TRBJ1-2; d_gene: TRBD1; v_gene: TRBV5-1; CDR3aa: CASSPPQNRGLGGYTF; CDR3nt: TGCGCCAGCAGCCCTCCACAAAACAGGGGGTTAGGGGGCTACACCTTC
abundance: .; j_gene: TRBJ1-2; d_gene: TRBD1; v_gene: TRBV4-2; CDR3aa: CASSQASGTENYGYTF; CDR3nt: TGTGCCAGCAGCCAAGCTTCCGGGACAGAAAACTATGGCTACACCTTC
abundance: .; j_gene: TRBJ2-1; d_gene: .; v_gene: TRBV30; CDR3aa: CAWRGWTGRLSYNEQFF; CDR3nt: TGTGCCTGGAGGGGGTGGACCGGGAGATTATCCTACAATGAGCAGTTCTTC
abundance: .; j_gene: TRBJ1-4; d_gene: .; v_gene: TRBV14; CDR3aa: CASSQGDEGNQLFF; CDR3nt: TGTGCCAGCAGCCAAGGAGACGAGGGAAACCAACTGTTTTTT